This TCR beta chain derives from a study of T cell repertoires in cytomegalovirus infection. This CDR3 comprises 15 residues. CDR1 is SGHAT, CDR2 FQNNGV, per germline. The V end was cut by 5 bases, the J end by 3 bases, with 16 bases between. At least ten counts were recorded for this clonotype. Via MiXCR, TCRdb re-called the reads, giving one row per CDR3 protein. The sample comprises about 150,000 distinct CDR3 sequences, about a quarter of which are singletons, and about 10% rests with the top ten. This receptor was identified in a human donor in good health (CMV status not recorded). Some clones in this sample may be carry-over from other donors' samples. Sequenced: PBMCs. The chain couples TRBV11-2 to TRBJ1-1; no definite D call. Written as DNA, the CDR3 is TGTGCCAGCAGCCGACCGGATGAGGAAGACACTGAAGCTTTCTTT. Protein: CASSRPDEEDTEAFF. Full variable domain (rest looked up from reference TRBV11-2 and TRBJ1-1): EAGVAQSPRYKIIEKRQSVAFWCNPISGHATLYWYQQILGQGPKLLIQFQNNGVVDDSQLPKDRFSAERLKGVDSTLKIQPAKLEDSAVYLCASSRPDEEDTEAFFGQGTRLTVV.